This TCR beta chain appears in the sequencing data of a study of patients and donors after allogeneic stem cell transplantation. Trimming removed 6 bases at V and 4 bases at J, with 15 bases between. Germline CDR1 LGHNT, CDR2 FRNRAP. CDR3 length: 14 residues. The sample holds a few counts of this clonotype. TCRdb re-called the RT-PCR reads with MiXCR, one entry per CDR3 protein. The sample contains about a million distinct CDR3 sequences, 18% of which appear only once. The V call is TRBV12-5, the J call TRBJ2-5, with a tentative D call TRBD2 (6 bases). The receptor comes from a human donor who was either an allogeneic HSCT recipient or a stem cell or donor lymphocyte infusion donor (not recorded which). It is not recorded whose cells these are; they may come from a transplant donor. The specimen was blood, either unsorted or a sorted T cell fraction (not recorded which). CDR3 sequence reads: CASGPELGGETQYF. The DNA for the CDR3 is TGTGCTAGTGGCCCGGAGCTGGGGGGAGAGACCCAGTACTTC.